This is a list of T cell receptor beta chains from one sample in a study of CD8 T cells in ankylosing spondylitis. TCRdb reprocessed the 5' RACE reads with MiXCR, giving one entry per CDR3 protein. The table includes about 540,000 distinct CDR3 sequences, over 9.5% detected once. Material for sequencing was blood, either unsorted or a sorted T cell fraction (not recorded which). Receptors were obtained from a male donor with ankylosing spondylitis. Both conserved end residues are part of each CDR3. The size entry is marked missing in some rows and otherwise reads once, few, many or a size class.

j_gene,v_gene,abundance,CDR3aa
TRBJ2-7,TRBV10-3,NA,CAISGQAMEQYF
TRBJ2-1,TRBV5-4,few,CASSLPARSSYNEQFF
TRBJ2-2,TRBV3-1,NA,CASSPLAGATGELFF
TRBJ1-1,TRBV2,NA,CASRGVLTEAFF
TRBJ1-4,TRBV6-1,NA,CASSEGTGGWEKLFF
TRBJ2-5,TRBV19,NA,CASSIRQGEETQYF
TRBJ2-3,TRBV2,NA,CASSGLARTDTQYF
TRBJ2-2,TRBV30,NA,CAWARDMGTGELFF
TRBJ2-1,TRBV12-3/TRBV12-4,few,CASSWGGQGRLFF
TRBJ2-5,TRBV5-1,many,CASRVIGEETQYF
TRBJ2-2,TRBV7-8,many,CASSLRGNTGELFF
TRBJ2-1,TRBV20-1,few,CSAGDGGPTYNEQFF
TRBJ2-3,TRBV29-1,NA,CSVCLWGGPTDTQYF
TRBJ2-1,TRBV24-1,NA,CATSLGEGALNEQFF
TRBJ1-4,TRBV6-1,NA,CASSGGQGWEKLFF
TRBJ2-3,TRBV15,few,CATSRARLAETDTQYF
TRBJ2-2,TRBV20-1,many,CSAPPGQNTGELFF
TRBJ2-3,TRBV15,few,CATSSASSTVGKADTQYF
TRBJ2-3,TRBV28,few,CASSQGGESADTQYF